Listed below are T cell receptor beta chains from one sample, sequenced in a study of T cells in Graves' hyperthyroidism and ophthalmopathy. TCRdb re-derived calls from the multiplex PCR reads in MiXCR, one entry per CDR3 protein. The table lists under 750,000 distinct CDR3 sequences, 15% to 20% of them singletons. Material: blood. The receptor source for this set is a woman aged 50 to 65 with Graves' hyperthyroidism that later progressed to Graves' ophthalmopathy. Each CDR3 is given with its conserved first and last residue. The D gene is left open where the match is weak. A row's size may be missing; if present it is once, few, many or a size class.

>TRBV27|few|NA|TRBJ1-5
CASRGGVGNQPQHF
TGTGCCAGCAGGGGCGGGGTAGGCAATCAGCCCCAGCATTTT
>TRBV29-1|NA|TRBD1|TRBJ1-2
CSTHSTGSYGYTF
TGCAGCACACACTCGACAGGGTCCTATGGCTACACCTTC
>TRBV30|NA|TRBD1|TRBJ2-1
CAWSWEGGLEQFF
TGTGCCTGGAGTTGGGAAGGGGGCCTTGAGCAGTTCTTC
>TRBV11-2|many|TRBD2|TRBJ2-3
CASSLDPSGGGSDTQYF
TGTGCCAGCAGCTTAGATCCTAGCGGGGGTGGATCAGATACGCAGTATTTT
>TRBV5-4|NA|NA|TRBJ2-6
CASSIARDGSSEANVLTF
TGTGCCAGCAGCATTGCCCGGGACGGCTCCTCTGAGGCCAACGTCCTGACTTTC
>TRBV10-1|NA|NA|TRBJ2-7
CASSVGHSGYEQYF
TGCGCCAGCAGCGTGGGACATAGCGGATACGAGCAGTACTTC
>TRBV4-1|NA|NA|TRBJ2-5
CASSQDYNQETQYF
TGCGCCAGCAGCCAAGATTATAACCAAGAGACCCAGTACTTC
>TRBV20-1|few|TRBD2|TRBJ2-1
CSASPSGGNNEQFF
TGCAGTGCTAGCCCTAGCGGGGGTAACAATGAGCAGTTCTTC
>TRBV5-6|NA|NA|TRBJ1-1
CASSHTSNTEAFF
TGTGCCAGCAGCCACACATCGAACACTGAAGCTTTCTTT
>TRBV18|NA|NA|TRBJ2-3
CASSPPDTRTDTQYF
TGTGCCAGCTCACCACCGGACACTCGCACAGATACGCAGTATTTT
>TRBV6-1|NA|NA|TRBJ2-7
CASTLPNDSYEQYF
TGTGCCAGCACGCTCCCCAATGACTCCTACGAGCAGTACTTC
>TRBV10-3|NA|TRBD1|TRBJ2-2
CAIRDRGDGELFF
TGTGCCATCAGAGACAGGGGCGACGGGGAGCTGTTTTTT
>TRBV12-3/TRBV12-4|NA|NA|TRBJ1-3
CASRATSDRNTIYF
TGTGCCAGCAGGGCGACCTCGGATAGAAACACCATATATTTT
>TRBV20-1|many|NA|TRBJ1-5
CSARVSSNQPQHF
TGCAGTGCTAGGGTCAGTTCAAACCAGCCCCAGCATTTT
>TRBV20-1|NA|TRBD1|TRBJ1-4
CSAREWRVGTGVANEKLFF
TGCAGTGCTAGAGAATGGCGGGTCGGGACAGGGGTTGCTAATGAAAAACTGTTTTTT
>TRBV11-2|many|TRBD2|TRBJ2-5
CASASGGQETQYF
TGTGCCAGCGCTAGCGGGGGACAAGAGACCCAGTACTTC